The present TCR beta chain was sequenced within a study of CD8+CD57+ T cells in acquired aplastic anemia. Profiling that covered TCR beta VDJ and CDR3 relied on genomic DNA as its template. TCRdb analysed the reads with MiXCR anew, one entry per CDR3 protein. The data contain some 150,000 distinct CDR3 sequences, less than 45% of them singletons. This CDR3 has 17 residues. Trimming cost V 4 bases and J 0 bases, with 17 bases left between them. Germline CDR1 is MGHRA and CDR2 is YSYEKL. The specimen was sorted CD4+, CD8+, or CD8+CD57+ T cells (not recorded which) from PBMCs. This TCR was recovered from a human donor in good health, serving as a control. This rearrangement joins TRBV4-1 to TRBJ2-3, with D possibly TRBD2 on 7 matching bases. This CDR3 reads CASSLTFRGASTDTQYF. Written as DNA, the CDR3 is TGCGCCAGCAGCCTCACCTTCCGGGGGGCAAGCACAGATACGCAGTATTTT.